The sequence of this T cell receptor beta chain was determined in a study of T cell responses to AZD1222 COVID-19 vaccine. TCRdb's copy holds only in-frame clones and misses some; the assay was immunoSEQ multiplex PCR. In the table there are 30,000 to 35,000 clones, around 82% of which are singletons. The starting material was peripheral blood, obtained 28 days after the second AZD1222 dose. The clonotype comes from an adult who received the AZD1222 COVID-19 vaccine.

In DNA, the CDR3 is TGCAGTTTTTCAGGGGTCACCGGGGAGCTGTTTTTT. Its protein product is CSFSGVTGELFF. The V call is TRBV29-1, the J call TRBJ2-2; D may be TRBD1 (6 bases). Germline assignment: CDR1 SQVTM and CDR2 ANQGSEA. The CDR3 has 12 residues.